Below, 22 T cell receptor beta chains from the same sample are listed, as sequenced in a study of beta chain features in type 1 diabetes. Expressed TCRB transcripts got sequenced, as all isolated RNA was reverse transcribed. Produced via immunoSEQ multiplex PCR; TCRdb's table is partial and in-frame only. The sample carries a few hundred thousand clones, approximately 14% recorded once. The sample was naive CD4+ T cells from blood. Receptors were obtained from a man aged 25-45 years in good health.

This sequence joins TRBV7-2 and TRBJ2-7; 8 bases line up with TRBD2. Germline V gene sequence: CDR1 SGHTA, CDR2 FQGNSA. J gave up 0 bases and V 6 bases, and 4 bases lay outside the gene matches. There are 14 residues in the CDR3. The CDR3 protein is CASRGTSGSYEQYF. The DNA for the CDR3 is TGTGCCAGCAGGGGTACTAGCGGCTCCTACGAGCAGTACTTC.

The chain has TRBV14 and TRBJ2-2; D call uncertain. Germline V gene data show CDR1 as SGHDN and CDR2 as FVKESK. V lost 3 bases and J lost 7, with 9 bases in between. CDR3 size: 13 residues. CDR3 residues: CASSHLWHGELFF. CDR3 DNA: TGTGCCAGCAGCCATCTATGGCACGGGGAGCTGTTTTTT. Based on the CDR3 plus reference TRBV14 and TRBJ2-2, the full variable domain is EAGVTQFPSHSVIEKGQTVTLRCDPISGHDNLYWYRRVMGKEIKFLLHFVKESKQDESGMPNNRFLAERTGGTYSTLKVQPAELEDSGVYFCASSHLWHGELFFGEGSRLTVL.

The chain employs TRBV15 and TRBJ2-5; D is perhaps TRBD1 (5 bases). The CDR3 covers 14 residues. Germline V gene lookup returns CDR1 LNHNV and CDR2 YYDKDF (reference sequence). Deletions cut 0 bases from V and 5 bases from J, with 10 bases between. DNA for the CDR3: TGTGCCACCAGCAGAGATGGGAAGGGGGAGACCCAGTACTTC. Amino acids: CATSRDGKGETQYF.

J is TRBJ2-1 and V is TRBV20-1; D gene uncertain. There are 11 residues in the CDR3. Trimming left V 2 bases short and J 6 bases short, with 5 bases between. CDR1 and CDR2 (germline): DFQATT, SNEGSKA (reference sequence). CDR3 nucleotides: TGCAGTGCTAGACCCTTCAATGAGCAGTTCTTC. The encoded protein is CSARPFNEQFF.

CDR3 sequence: CASSLDNSPLHF. For the CDR3, the DNA is TGTGCCAGCAGCTTAGATAACAGTCCCCTCCACTTT. J is TRBJ1-6 and V is TRBV7-6; D unclear. The germline V gene has CDR1 SGHVS and CDR2 FNYEAQ. Trimming cost V 1 base and J 13 bases, with 8 bases left between them. The CDR3 has 12 residues.

The J gene is TRBJ2-1, the V gene TRBV6-5; no clear D gene. The ends were cut back, 5 bases at V and 0 bases at J, with 8 bases in the middle. The CDR3 runs 14 residues. Germline assignment: CDR1 MNHEY and CDR2 SVGAGI. The chain's CDR3 is CASSVGRSYNEQFF. CDR3 nucleotide sequence: TGTGCCAGCAGTGTAGGACGCTCCTACAATGAGCAGTTCTTC.

This clone was observed a few times. The gene calls are TRBV5-6 and TRBJ2-7; D gene unclear. Trimming removed 4 bases at V and 3 bases at J, with 5 bases between. The CDR3 consists of 11 residues. Looked up from germline, CDR1 is SGHDT and CDR2 is YYEEEE. CDR3 residues: CASSVNYEQYF. CDR3 nucleotides: TGTGCCAGCAGCGTAAACTACGAGCAGTACTTC.

The table lists this clone with a few counts. The V call is TRBV7-8, the J call TRBJ2-5, with 9 positions matching TRBD2. The V and J ends lost 7 bases and 4 bases, in that order; junction bases with no gene match: 10. Germline V gene lookup returns CDR1 SGHVS and CDR2 FQNEAQ. The CDR3 is made up of 15 amino acids. CDR3 coding DNA: TGTGCCAGCACCTTGGGTGTAGCGGGGGTAGAGACCCAGTACTTC. Its translation: CASTLGVAGVETQYF.

This clone was seen a handful of times. The chain uses TRBV5-1 and TRBJ2-3; TRBD2 might be the D (5 bases). This CDR3 has 14 residues. Germline CDR1 SGHRS, CDR2 YFSETQ. Trimming took 2 bases from V and 2 from J, leaving 9 bases between them. The CDR3 reads CASSFGEPTDTQYF. The CDR3 DNA follows: TGCGCCAGCAGCTTCGGGGAACCCACAGATACGCAGTATTTT.

This clone was seen a few times. The chain has TRBV5-6 and TRBJ2-2; D unresolved. The CDR3 runs to 13 residues. The germline V gene has CDR1 SGHDT and CDR2 YYEEEE. V shed 0 bases and J shed 12 bases, with 12 bases lying between them. CDR3 sequence reads: CASSLVQKAKLFF. CDR3 nucleotides: TGTGCCAGCAGCTTGGTGCAGAAAGCAAAGCTGTTTTTT.

This rearrangement joins TRBV7-9 to TRBJ2-1; 7 bases agree with TRBD2. Per the germline V gene, CDR1 is SEHNR and CDR2 is FQNEAQ (reference sequence). The CDR3 contains 15 residues. Germline trimming cut 4 bases from V and 5 bases from J; bases unmatched to any gene: 8. CDR3 nucleotide sequence: TGTGCCAGCAGCTATTGGGACTACGAAAACAATGAGCAGTTCTTC. Protein: CASSYWDYENNEQFF.

This clone was counted only a few times. The chain links TRBV7-2 to TRBJ2-7; 8 bases line up with TRBD2. Germline V gives CDR1 SGHTA, CDR2 FQGNSA. The V segment lost 1 base and the J segment 2 bases; nucleotides outside the gene matches: 4. The CDR3 is 15 amino acids. CDR3 in amino acids: CASSLEAAGAYEQYF. CDR3 bases: TGTGCCAGCAGCTTAGAGGCAGCGGGGGCCTACGAGCAGTACTTC.

The chain combines TRBV30 with TRBJ2-3; D may be TRBD1 or TRBD2 (5 bases each). The CDR3 spans 15 residues. Germline V lookup: CDR1 GTSNPN, CDR2 SVGIG (reference sequence). The CDR3 sequence: CATTRPGHRTNTQYF. As DNA, the CDR3 is TGTGCGACCACCAGGCCGGGGCATAGAACGAATACGCAGTATTTT.

This chain links TRBV4-2 with TRBJ2-7; D is tentatively TRBD1 or TRBD2 (6 bases each). This CDR3 region has 17 residues. The germline gives CDR1 LGHNA, CDR2 YNFKEQ. V was shortened by 0 bases and J by 2 bases, with 17 bases between the two germline ends. CDR3 sequence (DNA): TGTGCCAGCAGCCAAGATTCTGCGGGACACAAGCCCTACGAGCAGTACTTC. The encoded protein is CASSQDSAGHKPYEQYF.

This sequence joins TRBV7-2 and TRBJ2-1; 15 nucleotides agree with TRBD2. This CDR3 has 17 residues. V gave up 4 bases and J gave up 6 bases; unmatched junction bases: 7. Germline-derived CDR1 and CDR2 are SGHTA and FQGNSA. CDR3 in DNA: TGTGCCAGCAGCTCCTTACCGGGACTAGCGGGAGGCAATGAGCAGTTCTTC. Its translation is CASSSLPGLAGGNEQFF.

The chain combines TRBV7-2 with TRBJ2-4; tentatively, D is TRBD1 (5 bases). The ends were cut back, 4 bases at V and 9 bases at J, with 16 bases in the middle. Germline lookup yields CDR1 SGHTA and CDR2 FQGNSA. CDR3 length equals 14 residues. CDR3 sequence (DNA): TGTGCCAGCAGCTCCCAAGACAGTGCCTTCATTCAGTACTTC. Its protein product is CASSSQDSAFIQYF. The full variable domain, rest sourced from reference TRBV7-2 and TRBJ2-4, is GAGVSQSPSNKVTEKGKDVELRCDPISGHTALYWYRQSLGQGLEFLIYFQGNSAPDKSGLPSDRFSAERTGGSVSTLTIQRTQQEDSAVYLCASSSQDSAFIQYFGAGTRLSVL.

There are a few counts of this clone. This chain connects TRBV15 to TRBJ2-3; the match to TRBD2 covers 9 bases. V shed 0 bases and J 4 bases; nucleotides not matched to a gene: 5. Germline CDR1 is LNHNV and CDR2 is YYDKDF (reference sequence). The CDR3 covers 16 residues. CDR3 bases: TGTGCCACCAGCAGAGATGCCAGCGGGAGGTCAGATACGCAGTATTTT. Amino acid sequence: CATSRDASGRSDTQYF.

The chain employs TRBV4-2 and TRBJ2-5, with 8 bases lining up with TRBD2. The V and J ends lost 1 base and 3 bases, in that order; junction bases with no gene match: 13. The germline V gene has CDR1 LGHNA and CDR2 YNFKEQ. CDR3 size: 18 residues. This CDR3 is CASSQVGVTSGEEETQYF. CDR3 DNA sequence: TGTGCCAGCAGCCAAGTCGGAGTTACTAGCGGAGAAGAAGAGACCCAGTACTTC.

The chain recombines TRBV4-2 with TRBJ2-3, with no clear D. The V gene's germline CDR1 is LGHNA and CDR2 YNFKEQ. V lost 1 base to trimming and J lost 3 bases, with 5 bases between them. This CDR3 comprises 13 residues. The CDR3 is CASSQGLTDTQYF. In DNA, the CDR3 is TGTGCCAGCAGCCAAGGGTTAACAGATACGCAGTATTTT.

The gene calls are TRBV7-2 and TRBJ2-1; 9 positions match TRBD2. Germline CDR1 is SGHTA and CDR2 is FQGNSA. With 4 bases clipped from V and 3 bases from J, the junction kept 4 bases outside the gene matches. There are 15 residues in the CDR3. The CDR3: CASSSASGVYNEQFF. CDR3 DNA: TGTGCCAGCAGCTCCGCTAGCGGGGTCTACAATGAGCAGTTCTTC.

The chain joins TRBV5-1 to TRBJ2-7, with D possibly being TRBD2 (6 bases). The CDR3 has 14 amino acids. Trimming removed 4 bases from V and 0 bases from J, with 11 bases in between. CDR1 and CDR2 from the germline V gene are SGHRS and YFSETQ. DNA of the CDR3: TGCGCCAGCAGCCGGGGACTTAGCTCCTACGAGCAGTACTTC. Residues: CASSRGLSSYEQYF.

The chain is built from TRBV2 and TRBJ1-1, with D unclear. Germline V gene sequence: CDR1 SNHLY, CDR2 FYNNEI. There are 11 residues in the CDR3. Trimming took off 7 bases at V and 7 bases at J, with 10 bases between the two ends. CDR3 nucleotide sequence: TGTGCCAGCAACCCTGCCCGTGAAGCTTTCTTT. Translating it yields CASNPAREAFF.